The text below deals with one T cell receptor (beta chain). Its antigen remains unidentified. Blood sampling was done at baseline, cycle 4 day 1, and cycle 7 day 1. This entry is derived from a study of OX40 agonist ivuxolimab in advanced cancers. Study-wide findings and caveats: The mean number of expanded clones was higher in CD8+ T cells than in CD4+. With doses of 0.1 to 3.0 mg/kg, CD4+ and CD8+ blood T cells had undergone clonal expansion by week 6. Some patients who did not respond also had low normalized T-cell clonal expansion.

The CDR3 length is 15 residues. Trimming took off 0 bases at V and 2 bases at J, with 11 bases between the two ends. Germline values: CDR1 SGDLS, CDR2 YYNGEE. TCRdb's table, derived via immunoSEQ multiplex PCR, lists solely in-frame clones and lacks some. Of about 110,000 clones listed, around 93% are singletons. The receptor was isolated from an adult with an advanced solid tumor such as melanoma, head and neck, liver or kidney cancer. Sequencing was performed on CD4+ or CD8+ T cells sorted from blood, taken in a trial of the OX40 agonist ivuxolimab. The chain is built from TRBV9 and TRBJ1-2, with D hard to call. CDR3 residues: CASSVAGFSNYGYTF. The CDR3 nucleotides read TGTGCCAGCAGCGTAGCGGGGTTTTCGAACTATGGCTACACCTTC.